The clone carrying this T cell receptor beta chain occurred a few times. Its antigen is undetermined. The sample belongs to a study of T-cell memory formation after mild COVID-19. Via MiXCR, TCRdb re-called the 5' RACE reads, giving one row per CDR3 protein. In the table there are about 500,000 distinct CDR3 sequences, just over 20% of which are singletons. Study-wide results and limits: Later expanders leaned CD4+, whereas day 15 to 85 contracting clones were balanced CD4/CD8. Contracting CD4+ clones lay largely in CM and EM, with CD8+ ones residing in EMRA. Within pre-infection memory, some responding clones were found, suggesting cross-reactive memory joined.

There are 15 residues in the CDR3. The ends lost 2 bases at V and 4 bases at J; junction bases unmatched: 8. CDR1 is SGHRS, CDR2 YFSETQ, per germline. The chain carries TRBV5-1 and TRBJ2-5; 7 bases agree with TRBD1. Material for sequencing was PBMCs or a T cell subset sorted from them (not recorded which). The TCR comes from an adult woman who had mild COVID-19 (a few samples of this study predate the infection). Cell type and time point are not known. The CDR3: CASSFYRGEGETQYF. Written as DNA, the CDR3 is TGCGCCAGCAGCTTCTACAGGGGCGAAGGAGAGACCCAGTACTTC.